The TCR beta chain under discussion was sequenced for a study of regulatory T cells in long-lasting Graves disease. About the research overall: Over 5 years of antithyroid drugs with positive TSH receptor antibodies was taken to mean persistent Graves' disease.

Regarding time point: persistent/refractory GD, antithyroid drugs over 5 years with positive TRAb. Construction of the TCR library relied on RNA isolated from PBMCs. The patients were enrolled through endocrinology in Xi'an, China. The CDR3 runs 13 residues. Germline assignment: CDR1 MDHEN and CDR2 SYDVKM. Study observations and caveats: The small sample size may have reduced accuracy. There were preferences for TRBV28, TRBJ1-2 and TRBJ2-5 in persistent disease.

TCR beta libraries were built with iRepertoire HTBI primers and Arm-PCR of CDR3 regions. MiXCR was run by TCRdb on the multiplex PCR reads, yielding one entry per CDR3 protein. The sample yields some 340,000 distinct CDR3 sequences, more than 20% seen once. Comment on this clonotype: What it recognizes is unknown. This sequence may be a read error, since a much larger clone differs from it by one base.

The sequenced sample was peripheral blood mononuclear cells (PBMCs), obtained when the disease was refractory, from a patient treated with antithyroid drugs. The receptor comes from a woman between 40 and 55 years old with Graves disease. The chain has TRBV28 and TRBJ1-1, with D tentatively TRBD1 (5 bases). This CDR3 reads CASSPVGAVEALF. CDR3 bases: TGTGCCAGCAGTCCGGTTGGGGCCGTTGAAGCTCTCTTT.